The clone carrying this T cell receptor beta chain occurred a few times. Its antigen is not known. This record comes from a study of blood T cells in healthy people across ages. Study-level information: There was about one barcoded beta molecule captured by template switching per two T cells.

Together with a sample-barcoded 5' primer, a J-beta primer mix was included in a second PCR lasting 7 to 11 cycles. TCRdb independently ran MiXCR on the 5' RACE reads; one entry per CDR3 protein. The top ten clones hold about 0.72% of a sample with more than 1,000,000 distinct CDR3 sequences, 25% of them seen once. Study-wide results and caveats: Possibly, changes in expanded clonotypes were confounded because donor CMV status was unknown. Naive T cell percentage by flow cytometry tracked strongly with beta diversity.

The sample was also reused in another study, on T cells of mothers and their children. That paper adds: Each child gave a few million TCR beta CDR3 reads (each mother, over 9 million).

Material for sequencing was blood. This sequence was found in a girl under 10 years old in good health.

CDR3 nucleotides: TGTGCCACCAGTGACCCCGGACAGGGATGGGAGACCCAGTACTTC. It is translated as CATSDPGQGWETQYF. The rearrangement links TRBV24-1 to TRBJ2-5, with 8 bases aligning to TRBD1. Germline lookup yields CDR1 KGHDR and CDR2 SFDVKD. Trimming took 4 bases from V and 5 from J; bases not matched to a gene: 8. This CDR3 has 15 amino acids.